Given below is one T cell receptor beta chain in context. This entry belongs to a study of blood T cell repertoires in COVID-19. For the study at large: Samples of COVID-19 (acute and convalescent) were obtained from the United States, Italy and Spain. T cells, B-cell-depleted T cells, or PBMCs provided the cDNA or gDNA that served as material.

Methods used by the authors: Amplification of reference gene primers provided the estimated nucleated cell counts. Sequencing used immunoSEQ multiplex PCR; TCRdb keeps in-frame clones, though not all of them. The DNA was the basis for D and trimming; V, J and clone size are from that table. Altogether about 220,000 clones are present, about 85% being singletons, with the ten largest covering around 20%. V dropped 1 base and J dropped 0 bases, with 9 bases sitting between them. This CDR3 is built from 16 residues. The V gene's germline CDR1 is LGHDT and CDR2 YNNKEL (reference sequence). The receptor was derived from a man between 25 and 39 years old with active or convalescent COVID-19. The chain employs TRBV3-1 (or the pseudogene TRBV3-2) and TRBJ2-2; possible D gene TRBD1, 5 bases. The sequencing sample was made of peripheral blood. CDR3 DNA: TGTGCCAGCAGCCAAGCCCAGACAGCGAACACCGGGGAGCTGTTTTTT. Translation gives CASSQAQTANTGELFF.